These 19 T cell receptor beta chains were sequenced from one sample in a study of blood T cell repertoires in COVID-19. The protocol was immunoSEQ multiplex PCR, while the TCRdb copy is restricted to in-frame clones and leaves out a portion. Found here are approximately 100,000 clones, about 90% of them singletons; the top ten hold approximately 15%. The sequencing input was peripheral blood. The receptor source for this set is a man in his fifties with acute or convalescent COVID-19.

This clone was observed a handful of times. The chain is built from TRBV21-1 and TRBJ2-3; the table's D call of TRBD2 was not tested on the DNA. TRBV21-1 is a listed pseudogene. There are 15 residues in the CDR3. The CDR3 here is CASSTLGPGEGTQYF. The CDR3 DNA reads as TGTGCCAGCAGCACCCTGGGACCAGGGGAGGGTACGCAGTATTTT.

V usage is TRBV28 and J usage is TRBJ2-3; no reliable D call. This CDR3 has 16 residues. Germline CDR1 reads MDHEN; CDR2 reads SYDVKM. V was cut by 2 bases and J by 1 base, with 13 bases left in between. The CDR3 loop is CASSLPYFAGTDTQYF. CDR3 in DNA: TGTGCCAGCAGTTTACCCTACTTTGCTGGCACAGATACGCAGTATTTT.

The gene calls are TRBV7-2 and TRBJ1-1; D ambiguous. CDR3 length: 16 residues. From germline, CDR1 is SGHTA and CDR2 FQGNSA. Trimming removed 3 bases from V and 1 base from J, with 15 bases in between. CDR3 sequence (DNA): TGTGCCAGCAGCTTTGGACGGGGATCTCCGAACACTGAAGCTTTCTTT. Translation: CASSFGRGSPNTEAFF.

V and J are TRBV19 and TRBJ1-2; the match to TRBD1 covers 10 bases. V gave up 7 bases and J gave up 5 bases; unmatched junction bases: 4. Per the germline V gene, CDR1 is LNHDA and CDR2 is SQIVND (reference sequence). The CDR3 has 13 residues. The CDR3: CASMGTGEYGYTF. For the CDR3, the DNA is TGTGCCAGTATGGGGACAGGGGAGTATGGCTACACCTTC.

A remark on this clone: One end of the junction does not line up with germline, which may come from a read error. This rearrangement joins TRBV7-2 to TRBJ1-6; 12 bases fit TRBD1. Germline V CDR1 and CDR2: SGHTA, FQGNSA. CDR3 length equals 19 residues. DNA of the CDR3: TGTGCCAGCAGCCAATTACCGGGACAGGGGGCCCCGAGGGATTCAGCCCTCCACTTT. Translation: CASSQLPGQGAPRDSALHF.

This chain connects TRBV2 to TRBJ1-2; D call uncertain. CDR3 length: 12 residues. V gave up 8 bases and J gave up 13 bases, with 20 bases separating them. Per the germline V gene, CDR1 is SNHLY and CDR2 is FYNNEI. CDR3 region: CASSPGRVTGTF. The CDR3, as DNA: TGTGCCAGCTCCCCGGGGAGGGTTACTGGCACCTTC.

The chain employs TRBV5-1 and TRBJ2-3; D unresolved. The CDR3 length is 13 residues. The V and J ends lost 0 bases and 5 bases respectively, with 7 bases between them. CDR1 and CDR2 (germline): SGHRS, YFSETQ. The CDR3 protein is CASSLEWQDTQYF. CDR3 nucleotide sequence: TGCGCCAGCAGCTTGGAGTGGCAAGATACGCAGTATTTT.

V is TRBV6-6 and J is TRBJ2-1; D ambiguous. The V end lost 5 bases, the J end lost 9 bases, and 11 bases lay between the germline ends. The CDR3 has 12 residues. Germline V gene sequence: CDR1 MNHNY, CDR2 SVGAGI (reference sequence). The CDR3 loop is CASSVRLSEQFF. DNA of the CDR3: TGTGCCAGCAGTGTGAGGTTAAGTGAGCAGTTCTTC.

This chain links TRBV7-2 with TRBJ2-5; TRBD2 matches 13 bases. The CDR3 has 17 amino acids. V lost 5 bases to trimming and J lost 5 bases; unmatched junction nucleotides: 11. Per germline, CDR1 SGHTA and CDR2 FQGNSA. This chain's CDR3 is CASSPDPGLAGRETQYF. CDR3 coding DNA: TGTGCCAGCAGCCCGGATCCGGGACTAGCGGGGCGGGAGACCCAGTACTTC. The full variable domain, its missing parts supplied by reference TRBV7-2 and TRBJ2-5, is GAGVSQSPSNKVTEKGKDVELRCDPISGHTALYWYRQSLGQGLEFLIYFQGNSAPDKSGLPSDRFSAERTGGSVSTLTIQRTQQEDSAVYLCASSPDPGLAGRETQYFGPGTRLLVL.

V and J are TRBV6-5 and TRBJ1-2; D is ambiguous. Germline lookup yields CDR1 MNHEY and CDR2 SVGAGI. Trimming shortened V by 0 bases and J by 2 bases, and 10 bases separated the two germline ends. The CDR3 is 15 amino acids. The CDR3 coding sequence is TGTGCCAGCAGTTACTCCACGGCGGCAAACTATGGCTACACCTTC. Its protein is CASSYSTAANYGYTF.

CDR3 DNA: TGTGCCAGCAGCTACCGTCTTCAGTCAGTGAACACTGAAGCTTTCTTT. Its protein is CASSYRLQSVNTEAFF. V and J are TRBV7-2 and TRBJ1-1; no firm D call. V lost 4 bases and J lost 0, with 15 bases in between. The CDR3 consists of 16 residues. Germline V gives CDR1 SGHTA, CDR2 FQGNSA.

This clone was seen once. The rearrangement uses TRBV27 and TRBJ2-4; possible D gene TRBD1, 5 bases. The CDR3 consists of 14 residues. V shed 5 bases and J shed 8 bases, with 16 bases lying between them. Germline V lookup: CDR1 MNHEY, CDR2 SMNVEV (reference sequence). Here the CDR3 DNA reads TGTGCCAGCAGTCTCTCGCAGGGTTCTGACATTCAGTACTTC. Its protein is CASSLSQGSDIQYF.

The J gene is TRBJ2-2, the V gene TRBV30, with a weak D call TRBD1 (5 bases). Trimming left V 0 bases short and J 4 bases short, with 18 bases between. This CDR3 is 17 amino acids long. Germline lookup yields CDR1 GTSNPN and CDR2 SVGIG (reference sequence). The CDR3 loop is CAWSVFWAGCGTGELFF. CDR3 coding DNA: TGTGCCTGGAGTGTGTTTTGGGCAGGGTGCGGCACCGGGGAGCTGTTTTTT.

The CDR3 DNA reads as TGTGCCAGCAGCTTCCGCACACTGAACACTGAAGCTTTCTTT. It yields the protein CASSFRTLNTEAFF. The V and J genes are TRBV7-8 and TRBJ1-1; D gene ambiguous. This CDR3 is 14 amino acids long. Germline values: CDR1 SGHVS, CDR2 FQNEAQ. Trimming took 3 bases from V and 0 from J, leaving 8 bases between them.

In DNA form, the CDR3 reads TGTGCCAGCAGCCAAACGGACAGAGCTAACTATGGCTACACCTTC. Protein sequence: CASSQTDRANYGYTF. The V call is TRBV3-1 (or the pseudogene TRBV3-2), the J call TRBJ1-2; D is perhaps TRBD1 (6 bases). V was pared by 2 bases and J by 0 bases, with 10 bases between. Germline V gene sequence: CDR1 LGHDT, CDR2 YNNKEL (reference sequence). The CDR3 is 15 residues long.

V is TRBV2 and J is TRBJ1-5, with 8 bases lining up with TRBD1. The CDR3 is 15 residues long. The ends lost 4 bases at V and 6 bases at J; junction bases unmatched: 8. CDR1 is SNHLY, CDR2 FYNNEI, per germline. The CDR3, as DNA: TGTGCCAGCAGTGGGGCAGGGGGCAGTGGTCAGCCCCAGCATTTT. Its translation: CASSGAGGSGQPQHF.

The chain is built from TRBV5-1 and TRBJ2-7; no definite D call. Trimming removed 0 bases at V and 0 bases at J, with 7 bases between. This CDR3 region has 14 residues. Germline V gene data show CDR1 as SGHRS and CDR2 as YFSETQ. The CDR3 sequence: CASSLEQNSYEQYF. CDR3 DNA: TGCGCCAGCAGCTTGGAACAGAACTCCTACGAGCAGTACTTC.

V gene TRBV5-4 combines with J gene TRBJ1-2, with D possibly TRBD1 on 6 matching bases. The V gene lost 4 bases and the J gene lost 8 bases, with 12 bases spanning the gap. The V gene's germline CDR1 is SGHNT and CDR2 YYREEE (reference sequence). This CDR3 contains 12 residues. DNA for the CDR3: TGTGCCAGCAGCCTGGACAGCACGGGCTACACCTTC. Protein: CASSLDSTGYTF.

The chain employs TRBV18 and TRBJ1-4; D uncertain. V lost 10 bases and J 7 bases, leaving 16 bases between the germline ends. This CDR3 region has 13 residues. From germline, CDR1 is KGHSH and CDR2 LQKENI. CDR3 DNA sequence: TGTGCCACCTGGCGGTCGGCCGGTGAAAAACTGTTTTTT. As protein: CATWRSAGEKLFF.